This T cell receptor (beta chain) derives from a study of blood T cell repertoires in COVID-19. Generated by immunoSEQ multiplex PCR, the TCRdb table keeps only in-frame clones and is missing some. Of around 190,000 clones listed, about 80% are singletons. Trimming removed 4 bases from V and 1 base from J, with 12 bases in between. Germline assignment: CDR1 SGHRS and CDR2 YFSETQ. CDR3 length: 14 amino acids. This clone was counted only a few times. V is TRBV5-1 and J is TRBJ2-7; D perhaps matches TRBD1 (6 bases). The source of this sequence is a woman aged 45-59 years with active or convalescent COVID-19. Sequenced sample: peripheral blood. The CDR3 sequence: CASSTLTGSYEQYF. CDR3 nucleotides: TGCGCCAGCAGCACTTTAACAGGGTCCTACGAGCAGTACTTC.